Below are 28 T cell receptor beta chains sequenced from a single sample in a study of blood T cell repertoires in COVID-19 (dated by TCRdb to about 2020). Libraries were built with the immunoSEQ multiplex PCR assay. As stored in TCRdb, this immuneACCESS dataset retains in-frame rearrangements with V and J assigned. A fraction of the clones does not appear; measured against another copy, unresolved V genes explain less than half of the discrepancy, and the remainder lacks a known reason. The sample profile shows about 380,000 clones; roughly 91% of them were found once. The biggest ten clones account for about 1.2% of the sample. Material: PBMCs or T cells enriched from blood (not recorded which). These receptors all stem from a young woman who had recovered from COVID-19.

The V and J genes are TRBV7-8 and TRBJ2-7; D is possibly TRBD1 (6 bases). Trimming stripped 5 bases from V and 1 base from J, with 15 bases between. Per the germline V gene, CDR1 is SGHVS and CDR2 is FQNEAQ. The CDR3 runs 15 residues. CDR3: CASSIYRVGSYEQYF. The CDR3 coding sequence is TGTGCCAGCAGCATCTACAGGGTAGGGTCCTACGAGCAGTACTTC.

This clone was observed once. The chain combines TRBV6-5 with TRBJ2-7; D is possibly TRBD1 (6 bases). The CDR3 loop spans 12 amino acids. Trimming took 7 bases from V and 4 from J, leaving 11 bases between them. The germline CDR1 and CDR2 sequences are MNHEY and SVGAGI. CDR3 coding DNA: TGTGCCAGCATGGGACACTTATACGAGCAGTACTTC. This codes for CASMGHLYEQYF.

This chain joins TRBV15 and TRBJ2-1; 7 nucleotides agree with TRBD1. The germline CDR1 and CDR2 sequences are LNHNV and YYDKDF (reference sequence). The CDR3 totals 15 residues. Losses at the gene ends were 3 bases for V and 2 bases for J; bases not matched to a gene: 4. DNA of the CDR3: TGTGCCACCAGCAGGAACAGGGGAACCTACAATGAGCAGTTCTTC. Translating it yields CATSRNRGTYNEQFF.

The gene calls are TRBV4-1 and TRBJ2-3, with D possibly being TRBD1 (5 bases). V was shortened by 3 bases and J by 2 bases, with 15 bases between the two germline ends. CDR1 and CDR2 (germline): MGHRA, YSYEKL. The CDR3 consists of 16 residues. The CDR3 reads CASSQPNRLNTDTQYF. The DNA of the CDR3 is TGCGCCAGCAGCCAGCCCAACAGGCTGAACACAGATACGCAGTATTTT.

The chain recombines TRBV4-1 with TRBJ2-6; D is possibly TRBD1 (8 bases). The germline CDR1 and CDR2 sequences are MGHRA and YSYEKL. The CDR3 length is 20 residues. The V gene lost 3 bases and the J gene lost 0 bases, with 21 bases spanning the gap. In DNA, the CDR3 is TGCGCCAGCAGCCAGATGGTGACAGGGGACTATACCTCTGGGGCCAACGTCCTGACTTTC. This translates into CASSQMVTGDYTSGANVLTF.

The J gene is TRBJ2-7, the V gene TRBV27; 7 bases are shared with TRBD1. Trimming removed 6 bases from V and 2 bases from J; junction bases left unmatched: 7. In germline, CDR1 is MNHEY, CDR2 SMNVEV (reference sequence). This CDR3 spans 14 amino acids. CDR3 in amino acids: CASSPRGTPYEQYF. CDR3 sequence (DNA): TGTGCCAGCAGCCCCAGGGGGACCCCCTACGAGCAGTACTTC.

The CDR3 bases are TGTGCTAGTGGTTTAGTCATTATGACAGGGTCTGGTAACACTGAAGCTTTCTTT. Translated: CASGLVIMTGSGNTEAFF. The chain couples TRBV12-5 to TRBJ1-1, with 7 bases that match TRBD1. Germline V gene lookup returns CDR1 LGHNT and CDR2 FRNRAP. With 3 bases clipped from V and 2 bases from J, the junction kept 15 bases outside the gene matches. The CDR3 extends over 18 amino acids.

This sequence joins TRBV30 and TRBJ1-2; 7 bases align to TRBD1. Germline V gene sequence: CDR1 GTSNPN, CDR2 SVGIG (reference sequence). The CDR3 consists of 11 residues. Losses at the gene ends were 8 bases for V and 8 bases for J; bases not matched to a gene: 8. For the CDR3, the DNA is TGTGCCGACTCCGGGACAGACGGCTACACCTTC. Its protein product is CADSGTDGYTF. Looking up the rest from reference TRBV30 and TRBJ1-2 gives the full variable domain: SQTIHQWPATLVQPVGSPLSLECTVEGTSNPNLYWYRQAAGRGLQLLFYSVGIGQISSEVPQNLSASRPQDRQFILSSKKLLLSDSGFYLCADSGTDGYTFGSGTRLTVV.

The V call is TRBV7-2, the J call TRBJ2-2; 10 nucleotides match TRBD2. Trimming removed 3 bases from V and 0 bases from J; junction bases left unmatched: 10. The V gene's germline CDR1 is SGHTA and CDR2 FQGNSA. The CDR3 consists of 19 residues. This CDR3 reads CASSFSRRAGGPNTGELFF. In nucleotides, the CDR3 is TGTGCCAGCAGCTTTTCTCGGAGAGCGGGGGGGCCGAACACCGGGGAGCTGTTTTTT.

V gene TRBV10-3 combines with J gene TRBJ1-2; 7 nucleotides agree with TRBD1. Germline V CDR1 and CDR2: ENHRY, SYGVKD. V lost 3 bases to trimming and J lost 12 bases; unmatched junction nucleotides: 7. This CDR3 contains 12 residues. The CDR3 reads CAISEPTGNHTF. CDR3 DNA sequence: TGTGCCATCAGTGAACCGACAGGGAACCACACCTTC.

This clone was recorded only once. The V call is TRBV30, the J call TRBJ2-3, with 8 nucleotides matching TRBD1. V dropped 0 bases and J dropped 9; count of bases not matched to a gene: 2. This CDR3 has 12 residues. CDR1 and CDR2 from the germline V gene are GTSNPN and SVGIG (reference sequence). CDR3 protein: CAWSVGDRTQYF. As DNA, the CDR3 is TGTGCCTGGAGTGTAGGGGACAGGACGCAGTATTTT.

The CDR3 region is CASSLARERSDTQYF. The CDR3 DNA reads as TGCGCCAGCAGCTTGGCGCGGGAACGGTCAGATACGCAGTATTTT. The chain carries TRBV5-1 and TRBJ2-3, with D perhaps TRBD2 (6 bases). V lost 0 bases, J lost 4 bases, and 12 bases lay in between. The germline gives CDR1 SGHRS, CDR2 YFSETQ. This CDR3 contains 15 residues.

The chain couples TRBV19 to TRBJ1-2; 7 nucleotides line up with TRBD1. Germline trimming cut 5 bases from V and 5 bases from J; bases unmatched to any gene: 8. Germline V lookup: CDR1 LNHDA, CDR2 SQIVND (reference sequence). CDR3 length: 14 amino acids. The CDR3 loop is CASSANGQAYGYTF. CDR3 coding DNA: TGTGCCAGTAGTGCAAACGGACAGGCTTATGGCTACACCTTC.

V gene TRBV7-2 combines with J gene TRBJ1-1; no definite D call. CDR1 SGHTA and CDR2 FQGNSA come from the germline V gene. V was clipped by 3 bases and J by 4 bases, with 15 bases between them. The CDR3 sequence is 15 residues long. Written as DNA, the CDR3 is TGTGCCAGCAGCTTTAGTAACCTAGCGGCCACTGAAGCTTTCTTT. Translated, it gives CASSFSNLAATEAFF.

This clone turned up a few times. V gene TRBV11-2 combines with J gene TRBJ2-4, with TRBD2 as a possible D gene (6 bases). V was shortened by 5 bases and J by 0 bases, with 8 bases between the two germline ends. The V gene's germline CDR1 is SGHAT and CDR2 FQNNGV. This CDR3 comprises 14 residues. CDR3 sequence (DNA): TGTGCCAGCAGCCCGGGACTAGCCAAAAACATTCAGTACTTC. Its translation: CASSPGLAKNIQYF.

This clone was seen only once. This chain connects TRBV5-4 to TRBJ2-6; unclear D gene. CDR1 SGHNT and CDR2 YYREEE come from the germline V gene (reference sequence). The CDR3 is made up of 15 amino acids. The ends were cut back, 3 bases at V and 0 bases at J, with 7 bases in the middle. The CDR3, as DNA: TGTGCCAGCAGCTCAGTGAACTCTGGGGCCAACGTCCTGACTTTC. Encoded protein: CASSSVNSGANVLTF.

The chain has TRBV13 and TRBJ2-7, with 9 bases identical to TRBD1. CDR1 is PRHDT, CDR2 FYEKMQ, per germline (reference sequence). V lost 5 bases, J lost 5 bases, and 13 bases stayed unmatched. The CDR3 runs to 16 residues. The CDR3 reads CASSPKNGQGFDEQYF. Here the CDR3 DNA reads TGTGCCAGCAGCCCGAAGAATGGACAGGGGTTTGACGAGCAGTACTTC.

The V and J genes are TRBV4-1 and TRBJ1-1; 7 bases agree with TRBD1. The J segment lost 7 bases and the V segment lost 1 base, leaving 6 bases of the junction unmatched. CDR1 is MGHRA and CDR2 is YSYEKL in the germline V gene. The CDR3 totals 14 residues. CDR3 DNA sequence: TGCGCCAGCAGCCAAGGGAAGGGGGCCGATGAAGCTTTCTTT. Protein: CASSQGKGADEAFF.

This chain joins TRBV7-3 and TRBJ1-1; D may be TRBD1 (6 bases). This CDR3 is built from 16 residues. Germline V gene lookup returns CDR1 SGHTA and CDR2 FQGTGA. The ends were cut back, 5 bases at V and 6 bases at J, with 22 bases in the middle. This CDR3 is CASSPGSGGHNPEAFF. CDR3 in DNA: TGTGCCAGCAGCCCCGGCAGCGGGGGCCACAACCCTGAAGCTTTCTTT.

This chain connects TRBV5-4 to TRBJ2-1; 11 bases match TRBD1. Per the germline V gene, CDR1 is SGHNT and CDR2 is YYREEE (reference sequence). Losses at the gene ends were 3 bases for V and 8 bases for J; bases not matched to a gene: 7. The CDR3 is made up of 15 amino acids. Here the CDR3 reads CASSSGQGVLDEQFF. The CDR3 DNA reads TGTGCCAGCAGCTCGGGACAGGGGGTTTTAGATGAGCAGTTCTTC. Complete variable domain (other parts from reference TRBV5-4 and TRBJ2-1): ETGVTQSPTHLIKTRGQQVTLRCSSQSGHNTVSWYQQALGQGPQFIFQYYREEENGRGNFPPRFSGLQFPNYSSELNVNALELDDSALYLCASSSGQGVLDEQFFGPGTRLTVL.

This clone was seen a single time. The chain links TRBV6-1 to TRBJ1-5; weak D call: TRBD1 (5 bases). Trimming removed 2 bases at V and 6 bases at J, with 8 bases between. The germline gives CDR1 MNHNS, CDR2 SASEGT. The CDR3 runs 13 residues. The CDR3 DNA is TGTGCCAGCAGTGAATCGGGGGTTCAGCCCCAGCATTTT. It yields the protein CASSESGVQPQHF.

The chain joins TRBV5-1 to TRBJ2-7; no definite D call. The germline gives CDR1 SGHRS, CDR2 YFSETQ. The CDR3 has 10 amino acids. Trimming left V 2 bases short and J 7 bases short, with 4 bases between. The CDR3 reads CASSFREQYF. CDR3 nucleotide sequence: TGCGCCAGCAGCTTCAGGGAGCAGTACTTC. Complete variable domain (other parts from reference TRBV5-1 and TRBJ2-7): KAGVTQTPRYLIKTRGQQVTLSCSPISGHRSVSWYQQTPGQGLQFLFEYFSETQRNKGNFPGRFSGRQFSNSRSEMNVSTLELGDSALYLCASSFREQYFGPGTRLTVT.

The V gene is TRBV28, the J gene TRBJ1-2, with a weak D call TRBD1 (6 bases). The CDR3 loop spans 15 amino acids. CDR1 is MDHEN, CDR2 SYDVKM, per germline. V lost 3 bases and J lost 0, with 11 bases in between. The DNA of the CDR3 is TGTGCCAGCAGTTTTCCTCGGACAGCTAACTATGGCTACACCTTC. Translated, it gives CASSFPRTANYGYTF.

The chain carries TRBV15 and TRBJ2-3; D is ambiguous. CDR1 is LNHNV and CDR2 is YYDKDF in the germline V gene (reference sequence). This CDR3 is built from 13 residues. Trimming stripped 5 bases from V and 1 base from J, with 7 bases between. As DNA, the CDR3 is TGTGCCACCAGCGAAGGAGGCACAGATACGCAGTATTTT. Translating gives CATSEGGTDTQYF.

The chain combines TRBV27 with TRBJ2-5; TRBD1 aligns across 7 bases. V trimming: 2 bases; J trimming: 7 bases; junction bases outside the gene matches: 7. The CDR3 covers 14 residues. Germline V gene data show CDR1 as MNHEY and CDR2 as SMNVEV (reference sequence). Here the CDR3 reads CASSLDRAPGTQYF. The CDR3 DNA follows: TGTGCCAGCAGTTTAGACAGGGCCCCAGGGACCCAGTACTTC.

This chain uses TRBV7-2 with TRBJ2-7; 11 bases agree with TRBD2. The CDR3 covers 16 residues. With 1 base clipped from V and 3 bases from J, the junction kept 5 bases outside the gene matches. Germline CDR1 SGHTA, CDR2 FQGNSA. This CDR3 is CASSLVLAGALYEQYF. In nucleotides, the CDR3 is TGTGCCAGCAGCTTAGTACTAGCGGGGGCACTCTACGAGCAGTACTTC.

The chain joins TRBV4-1 to TRBJ2-5, with D hard to call. The V gene's germline CDR1 is MGHRA and CDR2 YSYEKL. The CDR3 runs 18 residues. Deletions cut 2 bases from V and 0 bases from J, with 19 bases between. This chain's CDR3 is CASSQNPQAAQDQETQYF. The CDR3 nucleotides read TGCGCCAGCAGCCAAAACCCCCAGGCCGCGCAGGACCAAGAGACCCAGTACTTC.

This chain joins TRBV3-1 (or the pseudogene TRBV3-2) and TRBJ1-2, with 7 positions matching TRBD1. With 4 bases clipped from V and 8 bases from J, the junction kept 4 bases outside the gene matches. Germline-derived CDR1 and CDR2 are LGHDT and YNNKEL (reference sequence). CDR3 length equals 12 residues. CDR3 in DNA: TGTGCCAGCAGCCCCCCAGGGGGAGGCTACACCTTC. Protein: CASSPPGGGYTF.